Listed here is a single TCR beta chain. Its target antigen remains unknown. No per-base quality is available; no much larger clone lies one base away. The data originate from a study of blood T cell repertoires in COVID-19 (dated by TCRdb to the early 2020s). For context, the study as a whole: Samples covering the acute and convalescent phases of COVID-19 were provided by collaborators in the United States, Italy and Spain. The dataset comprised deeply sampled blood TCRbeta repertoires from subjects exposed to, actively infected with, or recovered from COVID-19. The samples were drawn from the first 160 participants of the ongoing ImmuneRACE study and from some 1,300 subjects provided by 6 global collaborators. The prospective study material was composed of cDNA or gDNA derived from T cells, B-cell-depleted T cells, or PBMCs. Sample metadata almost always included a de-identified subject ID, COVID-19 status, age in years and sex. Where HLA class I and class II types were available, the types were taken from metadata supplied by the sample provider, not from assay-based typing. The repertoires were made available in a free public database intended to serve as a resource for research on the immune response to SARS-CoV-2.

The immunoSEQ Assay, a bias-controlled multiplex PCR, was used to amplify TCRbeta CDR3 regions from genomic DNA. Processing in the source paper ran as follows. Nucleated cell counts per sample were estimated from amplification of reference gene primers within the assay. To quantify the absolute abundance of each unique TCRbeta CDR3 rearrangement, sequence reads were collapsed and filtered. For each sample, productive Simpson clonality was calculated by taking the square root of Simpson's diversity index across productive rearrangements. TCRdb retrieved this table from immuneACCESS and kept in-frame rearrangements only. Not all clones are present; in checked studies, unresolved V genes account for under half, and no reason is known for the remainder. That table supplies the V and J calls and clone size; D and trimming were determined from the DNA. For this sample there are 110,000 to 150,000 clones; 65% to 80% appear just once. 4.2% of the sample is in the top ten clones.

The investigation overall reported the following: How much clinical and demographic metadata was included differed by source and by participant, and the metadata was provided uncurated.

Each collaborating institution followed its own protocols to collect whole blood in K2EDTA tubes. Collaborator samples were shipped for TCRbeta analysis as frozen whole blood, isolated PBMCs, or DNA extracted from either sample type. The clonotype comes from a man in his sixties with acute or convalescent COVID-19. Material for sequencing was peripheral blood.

The DNA sequence reads TGTGCCAGCAGGGAGGGGACGGTGCAAGAGACCCAGTACTTC. Protein translation: CASREGTVQETQYF. The chain is made from TRBV2 and TRBJ2-5; the D gene is perhaps TRBD2, from 6 matching bases. Taken from cysteine to phenylalanine, the CDR3 has 14 residues. The DNA shown is the 42-base CDR3, in frame from base 1. Trimming removed 6 bases from V and 2 bases from J, leaving 13 bases between the germline ends. The germline V gene provides CDR1 SNHLY and CDR2 FYNNEI.